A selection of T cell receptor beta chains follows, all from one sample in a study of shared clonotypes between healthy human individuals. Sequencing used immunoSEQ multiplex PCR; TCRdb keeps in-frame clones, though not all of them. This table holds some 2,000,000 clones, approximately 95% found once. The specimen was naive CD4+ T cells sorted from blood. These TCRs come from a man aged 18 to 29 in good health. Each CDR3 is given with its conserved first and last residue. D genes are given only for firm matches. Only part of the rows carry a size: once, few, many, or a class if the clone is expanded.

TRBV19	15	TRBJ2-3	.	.	CASSTVMWETDTQYF	TGTGCCAGTAGCACCGTTATGTGGGAAACAGATACGCAGTATTTT
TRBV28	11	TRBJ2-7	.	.	CASSRAVEQYF	TGTGCCAGCAGTCGGGCTGTTGAGCAGTACTTC
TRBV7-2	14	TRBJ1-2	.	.	CASSLGGTEQGYTF	TGTGCCAGCAGCTTGGGAGGGACCGAACAAGGTTACACCTTC
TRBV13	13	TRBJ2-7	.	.	CASSLGDSYEQYF	TGTGCCAGCAGCTTGGGGGACTCCTACGAGCAGTACTTC
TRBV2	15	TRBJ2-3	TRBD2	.	CASTPSGGATDTQYF	TGTGCCAGCACCCCGAGCGGGGGGGCGACAGATACGCAGTATTTT
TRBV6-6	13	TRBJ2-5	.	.	CASLAAGQETQYF	TGTGCCAGCTTGGCGGCGGGGCAAGAGACCCAGTACTTC
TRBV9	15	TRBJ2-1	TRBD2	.	CASSVAGGNYNEQFF	TGTGCCAGCAGCGTAGCGGGAGGGAACTACAATGAGCAGTTCTTC
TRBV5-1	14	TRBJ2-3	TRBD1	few	CASSWTGGTDTQYF	TGCGCCAGCAGTTGGACAGGGGGCACAGATACGCAGTATTTT
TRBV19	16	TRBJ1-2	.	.	CASRQSRSSRGDGYTF	TGTGCCAGCCGACAGAGTCGATCCTCCCGCGGGGATGGCTACACCTTC
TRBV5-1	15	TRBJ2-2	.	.	CASSLSGARTGELFF	TGCGCCAGCAGCTTATCGGGGGCGCGCACCGGGGAGCTGTTTTTT
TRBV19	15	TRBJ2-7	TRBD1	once	CASSMGQGISYEQYF	TGTGCCAGTAGTATGGGACAGGGGATCTCCTACGAGCAGTACTTC
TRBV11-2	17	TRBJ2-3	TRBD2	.	CASSLDASGGSTDTQYF	TGTGCCAGCAGCTTAGATGCTAGCGGGGGGTCCACAGATACGCAGTATTTT
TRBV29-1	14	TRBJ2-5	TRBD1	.	CSVGPQGPVGTQYF	TGCAGCGTCGGACCACAGGGGCCAGTAGGGACCCAGTACTTC
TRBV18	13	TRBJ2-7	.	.	CASSPPGGWEQYF	TGTGCCAGCTCACCCCCCGGGGGCTGGGAGCAGTACTTC
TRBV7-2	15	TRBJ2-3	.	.	CASSPRYGGTDTQYF	TGTGCCAGCAGCCCCCGCTACGGGGGAACAGATACGCAGTATTTT
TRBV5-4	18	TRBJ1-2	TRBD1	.	CASSLYRDRALGNYGYTF	TGTGCCAGCAGCTTGTACCGGGACAGGGCTTTGGGTAACTATGGCTACACCTTC
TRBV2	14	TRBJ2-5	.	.	CASSAGTSLETQYF	TGTGCCAGCAGTGCCGGGACGAGTTTAGAGACCCAGTACTTC
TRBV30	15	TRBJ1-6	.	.	CACTQGGSYNSPLHF	TGTGCCTGTACTCAGGGTGGCTCCTATAATTCACCCCTCCACTTT
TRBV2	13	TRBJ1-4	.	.	CASSDGRNEKLFF	TGTGCCAGCAGTGACGGACGTAATGAAAAACTGTTTTTT
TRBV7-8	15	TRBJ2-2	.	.	CASSLGGTNTGELFF	TGTGCCAGCAGCTTAGGGGGGACTAACACCGGGGAGCTGTTTTTT
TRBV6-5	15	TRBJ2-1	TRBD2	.	CASRPPGGAYNEQFF	TGTGCCAGCAGGCCTCCCGGGGGGGCATACAATGAGCAGTTCTTC
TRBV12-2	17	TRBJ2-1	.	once	CASRPRLFAGGPNEQFF	TGTGCAAGTCGCCCCCGTTTATTTGCGGGAGGGCCCAATGAGCAGTTCTTC
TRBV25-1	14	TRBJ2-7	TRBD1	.	CASSPGTVGYEQYF	TGTGCCAGCAGCCCCGGGACAGTGGGTTACGAGCAGTACTTC
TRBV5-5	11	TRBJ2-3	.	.	CASSLEAAPYF	TGTGCCAGCAGCTTGGAGGCAGCACCGTATTTT
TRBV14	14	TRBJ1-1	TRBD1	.	CASSQRQGYTEAFF	TGTGCCAGCAGCCAACGACAGGGATACACTGAAGCTTTCTTT
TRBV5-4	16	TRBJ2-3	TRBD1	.	CASSLVGQMNTDTQYF	TGTGCCAGCAGCTTGGTGGGACAGATGAACACAGATACGCAGTATTTT
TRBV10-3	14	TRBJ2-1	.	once	CAISASVPDNEQFF	TGTGCCATCAGTGCGTCTGTCCCCGACAATGAGCAGTTCTTC
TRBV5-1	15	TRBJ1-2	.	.	CASSISSNANYGYTF	TGCGCCAGCAGCATCTCCTCCAATGCTAACTATGGCTACACCTTC
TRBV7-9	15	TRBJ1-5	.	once	CASSSDRWYNQPQHF	TGTGCCAGCAGTTCCGACAGGTGGTATAATCAGCCCCAGCATTTT
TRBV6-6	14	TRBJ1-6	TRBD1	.	CASTPGGKNSPLHF	TGTGCCAGCACCCCAGGGGGGAAAAATTCACCCCTCCACTTT
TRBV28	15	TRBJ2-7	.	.	CASSPNYVGSYEQYF	TGTGCCAGCAGTCCTAACTACGTGGGCTCCTACGAGCAGTACTTC
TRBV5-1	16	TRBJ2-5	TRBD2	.	CASSLSTSGRGETQYF	TGCGCCAGCAGCTTGTCGACTAGCGGGAGGGGGGAGACCCAGTACTTC
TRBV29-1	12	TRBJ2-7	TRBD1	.	CSVEDLGQNKYF	TGCAGCGTTGAAGACTTGGGACAGAATAAGTACTTC
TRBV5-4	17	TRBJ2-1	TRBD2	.	CASSLIGSGSTHNEQFF	TGTGCCAGCAGCTTGATTGGTAGCGGGAGCACCCACAATGAGCAGTTCTTC
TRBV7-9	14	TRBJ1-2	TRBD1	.	CASSLEGTGGGYTF	TGTGCCAGCAGCTTAGAAGGGACAGGGGGAGGCTACACCTTC
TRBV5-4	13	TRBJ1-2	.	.	CASSGGGHYGYTF	TGTGCCAGCAGCGGGGGTGGACACTATGGCTACACCTTC
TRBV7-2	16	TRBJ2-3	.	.	CASTQGSGRVTDTQYF	TGTGCCAGCACCCAGGGGAGCGGCCGCGTCACAGATACGCAGTATTTT
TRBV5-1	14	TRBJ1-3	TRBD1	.	CASSLGGDGNTIYF	TGCGCCAGCAGCTTAGGGGGCGATGGAAACACCATATATTTT
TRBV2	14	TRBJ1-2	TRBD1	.	CASRSEDRAYGYTF	TGTGCCAGCAGGTCCGAGGACAGGGCCTATGGCTACACCTTC
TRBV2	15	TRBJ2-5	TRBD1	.	CASIRQQGVIETQYF	TGTGCCAGCATTCGCCAACAGGGGGTGATCGAGACCCAGTACTTC
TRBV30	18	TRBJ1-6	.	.	CAWSHGTAKSPYNSPLHF	TGTGCCTGGAGCCACGGGACGGCTAAGTCCCCTTATAATTCACCCCTCCACTTT
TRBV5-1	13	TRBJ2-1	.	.	CASSSDRPNEQFF	TGCGCCAGCAGTTCAGACAGACCGAATGAGCAGTTCTTC
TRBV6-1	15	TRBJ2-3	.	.	CASSKRGPGGDTQYF	TGTGCCAGCAGTAAACGGGGACCGGGTGGAGATACGCAGTATTTT